One and the same sample provided the 27 T cell receptor beta chains below, sequenced in a study of T cell changes during pregnancy in multiple sclerosis. Data came from immunoSEQ multiplex PCR; TCRdb stores just in-frame clones and leaves some out. This table has 9,500 to 15,000 clones, around 83% appearing once. Specimen: CD8+ T cells from peripheral blood mononuclear cells, collected in the second trimester of pregnancy. Source of these receptors: a female donor in good health, enrolled as a control in a pregnancy study.

The chain carries TRBV13 and TRBJ2-7, with 8 bases identical to TRBD1. Per the germline V gene, CDR1 is PRHDT and CDR2 is FYEKMQ (reference sequence). The CDR3 is 16 amino acids. Trimming removed 0 bases from V and 3 bases from J; junction bases left unmatched: 7. The CDR3, as DNA: TGTGCCAGCAGCTTAGGCGGACAGGGAGTAGGCTACGAGCAGTACTTC. The encoded protein is CASSLGGQGVGYEQYF.

The rearrangement links TRBV19 to TRBJ1-2; D is unclear. Per the germline V gene, CDR1 is LNHDA and CDR2 is SQIVND (reference sequence). The CDR3 spans 14 residues. Trimming shortened V by 2 bases and J by 2 bases, and 9 bases separated the two germline ends. The CDR3 region is CASSIRGTNYGYTF. CDR3 nucleotides: TGTGCCAGTAGTATACGCGGAACCAACTATGGCTACACCTTC.

The chain joins TRBV9 to TRBJ2-1; 10 bases fit TRBD2. This CDR3 is built from 14 residues. V lost 4 bases, J lost 9 bases, and 7 bases stayed unmatched. Germline V gives CDR1 SGDLS, CDR2 YYNGEE. CDR3 protein: CASSSSGGIVEQFF. The CDR3 DNA reads TGTGCCAGCAGCTCTAGCGGGGGTATAGTTGAGCAGTTCTTC.

This chain joins TRBV2 and TRBJ2-2, with 10 bases matching TRBD1. CDR1 SNHLY and CDR2 FYNNEI come from the germline V gene. The ends lost 8 bases at V and 3 bases at J; junction bases unmatched: 6. The CDR3 is 15 residues long. CDR3 amino acids: CASEKGTGDTGELFF. The CDR3 DNA is TGTGCCAGCGAAAAGGGGACAGGGGACACCGGGGAGCTGTTTTTT.

The CDR3 is CASSVDRGRVNEQYF. As DNA, the CDR3 is TGTGCCAGTAGTGTTGACAGGGGGCGCGTCAACGAGCAGTACTTC. The chain combines TRBV19 with TRBJ2-7, with TRBD1 matching 10 bases. The CDR3 has 15 residues. Germline trimming cut 5 bases from V and 5 bases from J; bases unmatched to any gene: 9. The germline gives CDR1 LNHDA, CDR2 SQIVND (reference sequence).

V usage is TRBV7-9 and J usage is TRBJ2-2, with a possible D match to TRBD1 (5 bases). The CDR3 has 18 amino acids. Per the germline V gene, CDR1 is SEHNR and CDR2 is FQNEAQ (reference sequence). Trimming shortened V by 5 bases and J by 1 base, and 20 bases separated the two germline ends. CDR3 DNA: TGTGCCAGCAGCCCCGTCTTAGGGGTTTCGGGGAACACCGGGGAGCTGTTTTTT. It yields the protein CASSPVLGVSGNTGELFF.

J is TRBJ2-1 and V is TRBV4-3, with TRBD2 matching over 14 bases. The CDR3 has 17 residues. The junction had 1 base not matched to a gene; V was cut back by 0 bases and J by 3 bases. Germline assignment: CDR1 LGHNA and CDR2 YSLEER. The CDR3 bases are TGCGCCAGCAGCCAAGATGGACTAGCGGGGGGCTACAATGAGCAGTTCTTC. Translated, it gives CASSQDGLAGGYNEQFF.

The rearrangement links TRBV10-1 to TRBJ2-1, with TRBD2 matching 11 bases. Per germline, CDR1 WNHNN and CDR2 SYGVQD (reference sequence). With 10 bases clipped from V and 8 bases from J, the junction kept 13 bases outside the gene matches. The CDR3 length is 15 residues. The CDR3 region is CANPIAGGPSHEQFF. CDR3 sequence (DNA): TGCGCCAACCCTATAGCGGGGGGGCCATCCCATGAGCAGTTCTTC.

The rearrangement joins TRBV6-5 to TRBJ2-3, with 13 nucleotides matching TRBD2. V shed 4 bases and J 4 bases; nucleotides not matched to a gene: 2. This CDR3 region has 15 residues. CDR1 MNHEY and CDR2 SVGAGI come from the germline V gene. The CDR3 nucleotides are TGTGCCAGCAGTTTAACTAGCGGGAGGGCAGATACGCAGTATTTT. Its protein product is CASSLTSGRADTQYF.

The V and J genes are TRBV6-1 and TRBJ1-1; possible D gene TRBD1, 5 bases. V shed 6 bases and J shed 4 bases, with 9 bases lying between them. Germline lookup yields CDR1 MNHNS and CDR2 SASEGT. The CDR3 totals 12 residues. CDR3 DNA: TGTGCCAGCAGGGGGCCTCCCACTGAAGCTTTCTTT. Protein product: CASRGPPTEAFF.

The chain recombines TRBV6-5 with TRBJ2-5, with a tentative D call TRBD2 (6 bases). The CDR3 length is 15 residues. The V end was cut by 4 bases, the J end by 4 bases, with 16 bases between. Per the germline V gene, CDR1 is MNHEY and CDR2 is SVGAGI. CDR3 sequence: CASSSGTLGGETQYF. The CDR3 DNA reads TGTGCCAGCAGTTCCGGGACTCTGGGGGGAGAGACCCAGTACTTC.

The rearrangement uses TRBV6-6 and TRBJ1-4; D ambiguous. The CDR3 is made up of 15 amino acids. In germline, CDR1 is MNHNY, CDR2 SVGAGI (reference sequence). Trimming took off 0 bases at V and 4 bases at J, with 9 bases between the two ends. This CDR3 is CASSYSLSGNEKLFF. For the CDR3, the DNA is TGTGCCAGCAGTTACTCGCTTAGTGGTAATGAAAAACTGTTTTTT.

The V gene is TRBV7-2, the J gene TRBJ1-3; the D gene is possibly TRBD1 (6 bases). The CDR3 spans 15 residues. Trimming pared 5 bases from V and 0 bases from J, leaving 11 bases between. Germline V gene data show CDR1 as SGHTA and CDR2 as FQGNSA. The CDR3 is CASSAGVSSGNTIYF. The DNA of the CDR3 is TGTGCCAGCAGCGCAGGGGTTAGCTCTGGAAACACCATATATTTT.

This clone was seen more than once but under ten times. The chain combines TRBV5-4 with TRBJ2-1, with D perhaps TRBD2 (6 bases). Trimming cost V 1 base and J 5 bases, with 13 bases left between them. The CDR3 totals 15 residues. In germline, CDR1 is SGHNT, CDR2 YYREEE (reference sequence). CDR3 amino acids: CASSLSRDQNNEQFF. The CDR3 DNA is TGTGCCAGCAGCTTGTCGCGGGATCAAAACAATGAGCAGTTCTTC. The full variable domain, with the rest looked up from reference TRBV5-4 and TRBJ2-1, is ETGVTQSPTHLIKTRGQQVTLRCSSQSGHNTVSWYQQALGQGPQFIFQYYREEENGRGNFPPRFSGLQFPNYSSELNVNALELDDSALYLCASSLSRDQNNEQFFGPGTRLTVL.

This clone was seen only once. The V call is TRBV9, the J call TRBJ1-1; 10 positions match TRBD1. Germline lookup yields CDR1 SGDLS and CDR2 YYNGEE. The trim removed 3 bases at V and 8 bases at J, leaving 4 bases unmatched. The CDR3 runs 13 residues. In DNA form, the CDR3 reads TGTGCCAGCAGCGAGACAGGGGGCAGGGAAGCTTTCTTT. It specifies CASSETGGREAFF.

The chain joins TRBV2 to TRBJ2-2; TRBD1 matches at 8 bases. This CDR3 has 15 amino acids. Trimming at V came to 8 bases and at J to 3 bases, leaving 8 bases not matched to a gene. Germline V gives CDR1 SNHLY, CDR2 FYNNEI. The CDR3 loop is CASEDRGHHTGELFF. CDR3 DNA sequence: TGTGCCAGCGAAGACAGGGGCCATCACACCGGGGAGCTGTTTTTT.

The J gene is TRBJ1-1, the V gene TRBV2; the match to TRBD1 covers 7 bases. There are 15 residues in the CDR3. Germline CDR1 is SNHLY and CDR2 is FYNNEI. Unmatched junction bases numbered 9, after V lost 8 bases and J lost 0 bases. CDR3 protein: CASGRDRDLNTEAFF. CDR3 nucleotide sequence: TGTGCCAGCGGACGGGACAGAGACTTGAACACTGAAGCTTTCTTT.

The J gene is TRBJ1-2, the V gene TRBV27, with a possible D match to TRBD1 (5 bases). CDR3 length: 15 amino acids. The V gene lost 4 bases and the J gene lost 8 bases, with 20 bases spanning the gap. Germline CDR1 reads MNHEY; CDR2 reads SMNVEV (reference sequence). This chain's CDR3 is CASSSGGRQGWGYTF. The CDR3 DNA reads TGTGCCAGCAGTTCGGGGGGGAGGCAGGGCTGGGGCTACACCTTC.

V and J are TRBV27 and TRBJ2-5; D remains unclear. The length of the CDR3 is 11 residues. Germline lookup yields CDR1 MNHEY and CDR2 SMNVEV (reference sequence). V was pared by 6 bases and J by 5 bases, with 7 bases between. This CDR3 reads CASRFGETQYF. As DNA, the CDR3 is TGTGCCAGCAGGTTCGGGGAGACCCAGTACTTC.

V usage is TRBV2 and J usage is TRBJ2-7, with TRBD1 identical over 12 bases. J gave up 3 bases and V 7 bases, and 7 bases lay outside the gene matches. The length of the CDR3 is 15 residues. CDR1 is SNHLY and CDR2 is FYNNEI in the germline V gene. CDR3 DNA: TGTGCCAGCACGGGGGGACAGGGGGCAAACTACGAGCAGTACTTC. It specifies CASTGGQGANYEQYF.

The chain uses TRBV6-4 and TRBJ2-7, with TRBD1 as a possible D gene (5 bases). CDR1 and CDR2 (germline): MRHNA, SNTAGT. The CDR3 consists of 11 residues. The CDR3 DNA sequence: TGTATGCCGGACATCTTCGACGAGCAGTACTTC. Residues: CMPDIFDEQYF.

The J gene is TRBJ2-7, the V gene TRBV30; TRBD2 aligns across 8 bases. Unmatched junction bases numbered 7, after V lost 6 bases and J lost 3 bases. Germline assignment: CDR1 GTSNPN and CDR2 SVGIG (reference sequence). CDR3 length equals 13 residues. CDR3 residues: CACFERGYYEQYF. The CDR3 DNA reads as TGTGCCTGTTTTGAGCGGGGGTACTACGAGCAGTACTTC.

The genes are TRBV4-2 and TRBJ2-1; TRBD1 might be the D (5 bases). The CDR3 has 15 residues. Trimming removed 6 bases from V and 0 bases from J, with 12 bases in between. Germline CDR1 LGHNA, CDR2 YNFKEQ. The CDR3 reads CASSLTDVSYNEQFF. The DNA for the CDR3 is TGTGCCAGCAGTCTGACAGACGTCTCCTACAATGAGCAGTTCTTC.

The CDR3 sequence: CSVYDRANYGYTF. CDR3 nucleotides: TGCAGCGTTTACGACAGGGCCAACTATGGCTACACCTTC. V gene TRBV29-1 combines with J gene TRBJ1-2; TRBD1 matches at 7 bases. V dropped 5 bases and J dropped 2; count of bases not matched to a gene: 5. CDR1 is SQVTM and CDR2 is ANQGSEA in the germline V gene. The CDR3 spans 13 residues.

The V gene is TRBV21-1, the J gene TRBJ2-7; TRBD2 is the table's D call and was not checked against the DNA. TRBV21-1 is annotated as a pseudogene. The CDR3 extends over 14 amino acids. For the CDR3, the DNA is TGTGCCAGCAGACCCGGGGGGGGTTCCTACGAGCAGTACTTC. This gives the protein CASRPGGGSYEQYF.

J is TRBJ2-1 and V is TRBV13, with 8 positions matching TRBD2. Germline CDR1 PRHDT, CDR2 FYEKMQ (reference sequence). This CDR3 contains 12 residues. V shed 4 bases and J 7 bases; nucleotides not matched to a gene: 0. The CDR3 DNA reads TGTGCCAGCAGCTCTAGCGGGAATGAGCAGTTCTTC. Translated, it gives CASSSSGNEQFF.

This clone was recorded only once. This sequence joins TRBV28 and TRBJ2-5, with D possibly matching TRBD1 (6 bases). The CDR3 runs to 14 residues. The V end lost 3 bases, the J end lost 4 bases, and 12 bases lay between the germline ends. CDR1 is MDHEN and CDR2 is SYDVKM in the germline V gene. CDR3 DNA: TGTGCCAGCAGTTTGAGGGGGTCCGGAGAGACCCAGTACTTC. Protein: CASSLRGSGETQYF.